There are many counts of the clone carrying this T cell receptor beta chain. These data come from a study of T cells in Graves' hyperthyroidism and ophthalmopathy. A roughly 9.1 ml volume of fresh peripheral blood provided the PBMCs. J gave up 5 bases and V 4 bases, and 6 bases lay outside the gene matches. CDR3 length equals 15 residues. Germline V gene data show CDR1 as DFQATT and CDR2 as SNEGSKA (reference sequence). The source material, RNA transcripts, was used to amplify TCR beta CDR3 regions. RT-PCR in the first round (using the HTBI primer set) targeted the TCR CDR3. TCRdb ran MiXCR on the multiplex PCR reads and lists one entry per CDR3 protein. The data contain about 420,000 distinct CDR3 sequences, 15% to 18% of them singletons.

V is TRBV20-1 and J is TRBJ2-2; TRBD1 matches 11 bases. The clonotype comes from a woman under 30 with Graves' hyperthyroidism. The sample consisted of blood. This CDR3 reads CSATNRDRGTGELFF. DNA for the CDR3: TGCAGTGCTACAAACCGGGACAGGGGGACCGGGGAGCTGTTTTTT.